This T cell receptor beta chain was identified in a study of shared clonotypes between healthy human individuals. Naive CD8 cells lacked CD45RO, underwent positive selection for CCR7 and left out terminally differentiated effector memory CD45RA+ cells. The donor population consisted of healthy HIV-negative adults with no recent acute infections or vaccinations. Study findings and constraints: Large sequencing depth failed to make sorted-subset sequencing complete, rarefaction showed. Naive CD4 clonotypes were shared across a handful of donors at roughly 5.5%. Some clonotypes were shared by all four sorted-subset donors, while others were not shared. The non-shared ones had lower generation probabilities than the shared ones.

Concerning this clone: The antigen remains unidentified.

In germline, CDR1 is SEHNR, CDR2 FQNEAQ (reference sequence). CDR3 length: 15 residues. The trim removed 5 bases at V and 4 bases at J, leaving 5 bases unmatched. The assay was immunoSEQ multiplex PCR, and TCRdb's table has in-frame clones only and misses some. The sample contains millions of clones, over 85% of which appear only once. The sample was naive CD8+ T cells sorted from blood. The sequence derives from a young man in good health. The chain joins TRBV7-9 to TRBJ1-2; 12 bases fit TRBD1. CDR3 amino acids: CASSEGTGGPYGYTF. CDR3 in DNA: TGTGCCAGCAGCGAAGGGACAGGGGGCCCCTATGGCTACACCTTC. The complete variable domain, with remaining parts taken from reference TRBV7-9 and TRBJ1-2, reads DTGVSQNPRHKITKRGQNVTFRCDPISEHNRLYWYRQTLGQGPEFLTYFQNEAQLEKSRLLSDRFSAERPKGSFSTLEIQRTEQGDSAMYLCASSEGTGGPYGYTFGSGTRLTVV.